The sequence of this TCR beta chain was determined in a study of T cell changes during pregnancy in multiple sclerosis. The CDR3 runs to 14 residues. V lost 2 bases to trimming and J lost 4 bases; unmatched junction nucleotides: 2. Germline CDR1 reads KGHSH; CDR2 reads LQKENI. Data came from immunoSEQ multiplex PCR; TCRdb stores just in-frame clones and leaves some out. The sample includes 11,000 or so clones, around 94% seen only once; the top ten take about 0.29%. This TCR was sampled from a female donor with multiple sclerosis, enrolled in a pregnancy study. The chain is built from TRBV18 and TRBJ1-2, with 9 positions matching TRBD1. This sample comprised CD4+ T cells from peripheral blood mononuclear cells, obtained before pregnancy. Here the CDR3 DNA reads TGTGCCAGCTCACCAGGGACAGGGTTCTATGGCTACACCTTC. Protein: CASSPGTGFYGYTF.